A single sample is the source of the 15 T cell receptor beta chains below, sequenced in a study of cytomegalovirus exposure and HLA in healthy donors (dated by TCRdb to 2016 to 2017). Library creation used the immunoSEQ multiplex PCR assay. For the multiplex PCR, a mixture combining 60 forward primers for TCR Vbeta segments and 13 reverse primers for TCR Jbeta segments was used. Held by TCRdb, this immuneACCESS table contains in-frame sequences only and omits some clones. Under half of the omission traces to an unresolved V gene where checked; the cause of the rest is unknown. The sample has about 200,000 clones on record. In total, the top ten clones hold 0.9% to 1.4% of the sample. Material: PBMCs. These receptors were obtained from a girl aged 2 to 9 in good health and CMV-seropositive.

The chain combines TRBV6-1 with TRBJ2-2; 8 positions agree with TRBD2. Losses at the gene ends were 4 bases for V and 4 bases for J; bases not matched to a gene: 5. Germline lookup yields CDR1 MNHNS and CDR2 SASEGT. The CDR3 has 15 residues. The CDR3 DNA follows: TGTGCCAGCAGTGCGGGGACTAGAGTCACCGGGGAGCTGTTTTTT. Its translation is CASSAGTRVTGELFF.

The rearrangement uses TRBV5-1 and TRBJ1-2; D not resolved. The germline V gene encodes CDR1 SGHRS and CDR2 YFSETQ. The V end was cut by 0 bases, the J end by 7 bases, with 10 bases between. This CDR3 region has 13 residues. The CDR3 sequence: CASSLEQISGYTF. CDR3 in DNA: TGCGCCAGCAGCTTGGAACAGATATCTGGCTACACCTTC.

CDR3 region: CASSLPQGVAEKLFF. The CDR3 bases are TGTGCCAGCAGTTTACCTCAGGGGGTGGCTGAAAAACTGTTTTTT. V gene TRBV28 combines with J gene TRBJ1-4; TRBD1 matches at 7 bases. Germline V CDR1 and CDR2: MDHEN, SYDVKM. The CDR3 contains 15 residues. With V trimmed by 2 bases and J by 7 bases, 7 bases remained unmatched.

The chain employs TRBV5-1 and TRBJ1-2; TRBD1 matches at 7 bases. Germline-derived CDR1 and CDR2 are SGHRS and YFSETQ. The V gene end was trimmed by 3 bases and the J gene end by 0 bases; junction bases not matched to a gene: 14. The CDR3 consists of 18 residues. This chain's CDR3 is CASSSPTGLEVANYGYTF. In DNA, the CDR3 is TGCGCCAGCAGCTCGCCGACAGGGTTAGAAGTAGCTAACTATGGCTACACCTTC.

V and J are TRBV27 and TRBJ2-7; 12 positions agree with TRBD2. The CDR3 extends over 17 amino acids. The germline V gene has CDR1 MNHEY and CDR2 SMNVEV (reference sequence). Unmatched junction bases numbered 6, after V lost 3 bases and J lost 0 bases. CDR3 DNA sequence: TGTGCCAGCAGTTTCAAACTAGCGGGAGGCGTCTCCTACGAGCAGTACTTC. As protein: CASSFKLAGGVSYEQYF.

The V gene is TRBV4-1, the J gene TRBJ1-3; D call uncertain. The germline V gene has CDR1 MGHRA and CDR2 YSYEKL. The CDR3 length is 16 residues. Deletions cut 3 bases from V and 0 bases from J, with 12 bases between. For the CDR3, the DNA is TGCGCCAGCAGCCACTCGAACGGGGACTCTGGAAACACCATATATTTT. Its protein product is CASSHSNGDSGNTIYF.

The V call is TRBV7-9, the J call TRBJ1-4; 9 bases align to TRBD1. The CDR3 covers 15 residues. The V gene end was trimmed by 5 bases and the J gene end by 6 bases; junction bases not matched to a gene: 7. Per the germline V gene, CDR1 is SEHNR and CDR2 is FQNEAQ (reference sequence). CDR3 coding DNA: TGTGCCAGCAGCCCAACCGGGACAGGGTATGAAAAACTGTTTTTT. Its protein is CASSPTGTGYEKLFF.

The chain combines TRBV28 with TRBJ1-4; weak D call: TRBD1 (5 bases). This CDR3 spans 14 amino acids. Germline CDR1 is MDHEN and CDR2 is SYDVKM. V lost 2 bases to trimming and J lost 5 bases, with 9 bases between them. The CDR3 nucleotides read TGTGCCAGCAGTTTAATGGGGGGGAATGAAAAACTGTTTTTT. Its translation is CASSLMGGNEKLFF.

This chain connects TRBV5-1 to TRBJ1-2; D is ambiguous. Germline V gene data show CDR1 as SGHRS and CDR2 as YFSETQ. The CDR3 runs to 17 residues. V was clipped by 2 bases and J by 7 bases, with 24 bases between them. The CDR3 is CASSFSAGSGGRGGYTF. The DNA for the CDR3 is TGCGCCAGCAGCTTTTCTGCGGGTTCTGGCGGTCGAGGTGGCTACACCTTC.

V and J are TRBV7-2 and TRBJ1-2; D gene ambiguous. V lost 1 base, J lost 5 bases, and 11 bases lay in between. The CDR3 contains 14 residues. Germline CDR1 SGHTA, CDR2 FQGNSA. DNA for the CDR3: TGTGCCAGCAGCTTAGTTTCCAGCGAATATGGCTACACCTTC. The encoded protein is CASSLVSSEYGYTF.

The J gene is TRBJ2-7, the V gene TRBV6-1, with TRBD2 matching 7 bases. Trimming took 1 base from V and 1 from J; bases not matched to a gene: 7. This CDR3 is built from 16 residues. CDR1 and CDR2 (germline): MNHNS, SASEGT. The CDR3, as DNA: TGTGCCAGCAGTGAAGTGGGGACTAAGGGGTCCTACGAGCAGTACTTC. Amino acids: CASSEVGTKGSYEQYF.

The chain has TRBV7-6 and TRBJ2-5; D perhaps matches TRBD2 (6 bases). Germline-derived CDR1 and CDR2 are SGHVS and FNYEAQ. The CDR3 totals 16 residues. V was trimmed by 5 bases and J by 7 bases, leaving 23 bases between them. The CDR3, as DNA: TGTGCCAGCAGCCTCAACTCGGCCCCTATCGGGGGGACCCAGTACTTC. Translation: CASSLNSAPIGGTQYF.

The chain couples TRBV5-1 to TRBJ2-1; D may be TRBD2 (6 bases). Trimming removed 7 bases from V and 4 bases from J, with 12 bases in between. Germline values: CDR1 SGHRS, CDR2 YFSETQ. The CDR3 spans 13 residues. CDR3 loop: CASGGLEYNEQFF. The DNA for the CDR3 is TGCGCCAGCGGGGGGTTGGAGTACAATGAGCAGTTCTTC.

CDR3 region: CASSPGRGREGYPNTEAFF. The CDR3 DNA follows: TGTGCCAGTAGTCCGGGTCGGGGTAGGGAGGGCTATCCGAACACTGAAGCTTTCTTT. The chain carries TRBV19 and TRBJ1-1; D is ambiguous. Germline CDR1 reads LNHDA; CDR2 reads SQIVND (reference sequence). V lost 5 bases and J 1 base, leaving 26 bases between the germline ends. The length of the CDR3 is 19 residues.

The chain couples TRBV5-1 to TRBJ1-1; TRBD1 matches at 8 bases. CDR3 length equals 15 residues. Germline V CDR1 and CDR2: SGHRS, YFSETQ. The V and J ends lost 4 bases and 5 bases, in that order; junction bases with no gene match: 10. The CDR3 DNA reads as TGCGCCAGCAGCCCCGGTGACAGGGGAGAAACTGAAGCTTTCTTT. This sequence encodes CASSPGDRGETEAFF.